This TCR beta chain was sequenced in a study of cytomegalovirus exposure and HLA in healthy donors (TCRdb year 2017). A note on the overall study: An earlier analysis of some 620 of the donors reported approximately 280 Gb of sequence data and approximately 120 million unique TCR beta sequences obtained from around 180 million T cells. Along with the roughly 610-subject first cohort, a separate validation cohort of more than 90 different subjects was used. HLA typing included class I and class II loci at four-digit resolution. All discovery cohort repertoires had been generated on a single sequencing platform. The study was designed to test whether signatures of past pathogen exposure could be identified by cataloging public T cell receptors. In a later genetic analysis, genome-wide SNP genotypes for about three fifths of the 666 donors were used, and that subset was treated as a discovery cohort. The number of typed donors differed by locus: roughly 620-630 for A, B, C, DRB1 and DQB1; 522 for DQA1; 606 for DPA1; and roughly 470 for DPB1. An earlier analysis of roughly 600 of the donors used high-throughput TCR beta sequencing to judge whether each TCR beta V gene segment behaved as functional or pseudogenic. Alongside the repertoire data, information on donor age, sex, ethnicity and CMV serostatus was compiled. Rather than drawing on any new phenotypic data, the later analysis identified candidate immune exposures from TCR beta sequences and the way those sequences occurred across donors. Four or five DR-DQ haplotypes were handled as single units for association and clustering, since linkage in the cohort was strong. An early release that covered 640 HLA-typed donors contained around 300 gigabases of sequencing data and 75 million to 100 million unique TCR sequences. Of the 350 to 450 genotyped donors, approximately 82% fell in the genetic ancestry cluster associated with self-reported Caucasian donors. In a later analysis, previously published TCR beta repertoires from roughly 710 donors were re-analyzed and high-resolution HLA genotyping was added so that TCR occurrence patterns could be studied. Among some 400 genotyped donors of the cohort, an average of roughly 230,000 unique TCR beta nucleotide sequences was sequenced per donor, of which 15% to 20% were non-productive. Using immunosequencing, the study profiled T cell repertoires from 640 or so subjects and related those repertoires to cytomegalovirus serostatus. High-throughput TCR immunosequencing, statistical association of individual TCRs with disease status, and machine learning were combined to predict cytomegalovirus infection status.

Comment on this clone: The antigen it recognizes is unknown. No base quality values were provided; no much bigger clone lies one nucleotide off. Distinct nucleotide sequences in the sample also encode this CDR3.

The cohort was made up of hundreds of healthy bone marrow donors. At the time of sampling, every cohort member was nominally healthy, though immune exposures that went unrecorded were likely present. The donor was CMV seronegative and belonged to the group of 350 to 400 seronegative cohort members. A peripheral blood sample was collected from each donor, and TCR beta sequencing was performed on peripheral blood mononuclear cells. The Qiagen DNeasy Blood Extraction Kit was used to extract genomic DNA from the blood cell samples. The library was built by means of the immunoSEQ multiplex PCR assay. The multiplex PCR relied on a mix of 60 forward primers for TCR Vbeta segments and 13 reverse primers for TCR Jbeta segments. Amplification of the CDR3 region of rearranged TCR beta genes was performed with a multiplex PCR assay on genomic DNA. The Illumina HiSeq System was used to sequence the amplified TCR beta libraries as 87-base-pair reads. On the authors' methods: Across the 670 or so repertoires, a later analysis counted 60 million to 90 million unique TCR beta chains, approximately 12 million of which were shared by at least two donors. Raw reads were error-corrected and collapsed into unique sequences by a nearest-neighbor algorithm in which closely related sequences were merged to remove PCR and sequencing errors. Alignment of CDR3 sequences to IMGT reference sequences was used to assign V, D and J gene segments. For a sequence to be retained, a match of at least six nucleotides was required to both a V gene segment and a J gene segment. Rearrangements were called productive when the CDR3 lacked stop codons and stayed in frame with V and J; all others were non-productive. CDR3 was defined according to IMGT convention as the region running from the second conserved V-encoded cysteine to the conserved J-encoded phenylalanine. The earlier analysis of some 580 of the donors excluded any sequence lacking an unambiguous match to a single V gene segment. An earlier analysis of a few hundred of the donors classified V segments as functional when productive rearrangements were above 56.7% and as segregating when the standard deviation between donors was above 5%. A statistical classification framework was built to diagnose cytomegalovirus status from the catalog of TCR beta chain sequences. V and J gene assignment, in a later analysis, came from comparing TCR nucleotide sequences with IMGT/GENE-DB human TR gene sequences. In a later analysis, CDR3 sequences and most-parsimonious VDJ recombination scenarios were assigned using the TCRdist pipeline. In a later analysis, every TCR beta chain was defined by the combination of its CDR3 amino acid sequence and its V-gene family, and reads without a unique V-gene family were dropped. As a way to deal with suspected cross-contamination and a sequencing artifact, a later analysis dropped under 600 nucleotide sequences that were highly shared and had low generation probability. A later analysis calculated a clonal expansion index for each public chain from normalized within-repertoire ranks of inferred template counts. In a later analysis, generation probabilities were computed using a VDJ recombination model fitted to out-of-frame rearrangements, and the results were checked against IGoR. Hypergeometric tests were used in a later analysis to score TCR-TCR, TCR-HLA and TCR-CMV co-occurrence, with a repertoire-size bias correction applied to the TCR pairs. In a later analysis, false discovery rates were estimated by permuting HLA or CMV assignments 20 times. In a later analysis, co-occurring TCRs were grouped using DBSCAN, with TCRdist sequence similarity added in when clustering inside HLA-allele-positive subsets. Repertoires with fewer than 30,000 or more than 120,000 public chains were left out of co-occurrence clustering, as were about 5 repertoires with anomalous nucleotide sharing. In its TCRdb copy, this immuneACCESS table keeps in-frame sequences only and misses some clones. Where compared with another copy, unresolved V genes explain less than half of these, and the others have no known cause. Clone size and the V and J calls come from that table; the DNA yielded D and trimming. This sample gives about 150,000 clones in total; about 72% of them show up just once. Roughly 2.1% of the sample belongs to the ten largest clones.

Results the study describes overall, beyond this receptor: The presence/absence analyses assumed that sequencing depth was roughly uniform across donors, and that assumption may not be true. While some public TCRs were present in many individuals, most TCR sequences turned up only very rarely across donors. The sequencing pipeline was judged likely to have produced a cluster of highly shared sequence variants as a technical artifact. The only immune exposure information available for the cohort was CMV serostatus. In a later genetic analysis, a missense DCLRE1C variant was associated with V-gene and J-gene trimming of TCR beta chains, and the association was replicated in an independent cohort. A further reported finding was that TCR beta sequences accurately predicted the HLA-A and HLA-B alleles for most subjects in the first cohort. Correlated functional status among segregating V segments might be attributable to linkage disequilibrium, but an unknown experimental factor could not be ruled out. A later analysis found that HLA-associated TCR beta chains were more clonally expanded and had lower generation probabilities than equally common non-associated chains. In a later analysis, TCR association rates were found to vary across HLA loci, with the most associated TCRs seen for DRB1 alleles and the fewest for HLA-C alleles. Some 16 rarely observed V segments, including chromosome 9 orphons, were excluded from the earlier analysis of several hundred of the donors because counts were too low. At a false discovery rate of 0.05, a later analysis linked fewer than 20,000 TCR beta sequences to specific HLA alleles. In a later genetic analysis, fewer N-insertions in productive TCRs were reported among donors in an Asian-associated ancestry cluster than the roughly 640-donor mean. Because HLA typing was unavailable for some donors at each locus, only the typed subset was used in association tests. Broadly in line with IMGT annotations, most TCR beta V segments showed up in productive rearrangements about 90% or about 30% of the time in an earlier analysis of some 590 of the donors. Because the 87-base-pair reads could not distinguish some IMGT-functional V segments, including TRBV6-2 and TRBV6-3, those segments were excluded. In vitro tests confirmed that a few of the cytomegalovirus-associated TCR beta chains recognize cytomegalovirus antigens. When HLA alleles, especially DR and DQ, strongly co-occurred, attributing TCR associations to individual alleles was difficult. Several of the top co-occurrence clusters appeared to be linked to parvovirus B19, influenza, CMV and Epstein-Barr virus, according to a later analysis. Cytomegalovirus status was reported to be diagnosed by the classifier with high specificity and sensitivity in both the original and validation cohorts. The authors suggested that the approach could potentially be extended to other disease states and immunological phenotypes. According to a later analysis, most CMV-associated TCR beta chains appeared to be HLA-restricted, and the HLA associations seemed to be driven largely by CMV exposure. This cohort had only TCR beta chains sequenced, and the lack of alpha or paired-chain data limited which features could be detected. A total of around 150 TCR beta chains were listed by the study as associated with cytomegalovirus.

V drops 2 bases and J drops 0 bases, leaving 11 bases in between. Its CDR3 holds 17 amino acids, cysteine through phenylalanine. CDR3 DNA only is kept here, 51 bases in frame from base 1. The CDR1 and CDR2 encoded by the germline V gene are MNHNS and SASEGT. The rearrangement joined TRBV6-1 to TRBJ1-6; no D gene can be assigned with confidence. The receptor was isolated from a man aged 35 to 55 in good health and CMV-seronegative. Sequenced input: PBMCs. In nucleotide form, the sequence is TGTGCCAGCAGTGAACAGGCCGATAGCTCCTATAATTCACCCCTCCACTTT. Its protein reads: CASSEQADSSYNSPLHF.